Listed below are T cell receptor beta chains from one sample, sequenced in a study of cytomegalovirus exposure and HLA in healthy donors. Data came from immunoSEQ multiplex PCR; TCRdb stores just in-frame clones and leaves some out. The table shows around 160,000 clones, with roughly three quarters occurring only once. Sequencing was carried out using PBMCs. The receptor set was obtained from a male donor in good health and CMV-seropositive. CDR3s include the opening cysteine and the closing phenylalanine or tryptophan. A D gene is named only where the DNA matches it firmly. Clone size is stated in some rows and not others, as once, few, many or a class when expanded.

>TRBJ2-5|-|TRBD2|19|TRBV9
CASSASTSGAPLYQETQYF
TGTGCCAGCAGCGCTTCGACTAGCGGGGCCCCTCTGTACCAAGAGACCCAGTACTTC
>TRBJ2-1|few|TRBD1|16|TRBV6-4
CASSEAGTGSYNEQFF
TGTGCCAGCAGTGAGGCCGGGACAGGCAGTTACAATGAGCAGTTCTTC
>TRBJ1-5|-|-|16|TRBV7-9
CASSQGGGRNNQPQHF
TGTGCCAGCAGCCAAGGGGGGGGTAGGAACAATCAGCCCCAGCATTTT
>TRBJ2-1|once|-|16|TRBV6-1
CASSEANPEGYNEQFF
TGTGCCAGCAGTGAGGCTAACCCCGAGGGCTACAATGAGCAGTTCTTC
>TRBJ2-7|-|-|13|TRBV7-8
CASSRASPYEQYF
TGTGCCAGCAGCCGAGCTTCCCCCTACGAGCAGTACTTC
>TRBJ2-5|few|-|15|TRBV7-9
CASTFPASWEETQYF
TGTGCCAGCACCTTCCCGGCTAGCTGGGAAGAGACCCAGTACTTC
>TRBJ2-2|-|TRBD1|15|TRBV5-4
CASRRDRGGTGELFF
TGTGCCAGCAGACGAGACAGGGGCGGCACCGGGGAGCTGTTTTTT
>TRBJ1-1|-|-|13|TRBV13
CASSPQGIAEAFF
TGTGCCAGCAGCCCCCAGGGTATCGCTGAGGCTTTCTTT
>TRBJ2-7|once|-|14|TRBV2
CASTNRGREYEQYF
TGTGCCAGCACAAACAGGGGGAGGGAGTACGAGCAGTACTTC
>TRBJ1-2|-|-|14|TRBV10-2
CASSESLTEIGYTF
TGCGCCAGCAGTGAGTCTCTGACAGAGATTGGCTACACCTTC
>TRBJ1-2|once|-|16|TRBV6-5
CASSYSPGGWSYGYTF
TGTGCCAGCAGTTACTCGCCTGGAGGTTGGAGCTATGGCTACACCTTC
>TRBJ1-1|-|-|11|TRBV6-5
CASIENTEAFF
TGTGCCAGCATAGAGAACACTGAAGCTTTCTTT
>TRBJ2-3|-|-|15|TRBV7-3
CASSLTGAGADTQYF
TGTGCCAGCAGCTTAACTGGGGCAGGGGCAGATACGCAGTATTTT
>TRBJ2-6|-|-|15|TRBV7-9
CASSLQGNGANVLTF
TGTGCCAGCAGCTTACAGGGCAACGGGGCCAACGTCCTGACTTTC
>TRBJ2-5|-|TRBD2|17|TRBV4-2
CASSQAGLADASRTQYF
TGTGCCAGCAGCCAAGCCGGACTAGCGGATGCCTCAAGGACCCAGTACTTC
>TRBJ2-7|-|-|13|TRBV4-1
CASSQDPGDEQYF
TGCGCCAGCAGCCAAGACCCAGGGGACGAGCAGTACTTC
>TRBJ1-1|-|TRBD1|14|TRBV5-1
CASGSGQGGTEAFF
TGCGCCAGCGGCTCGGGACAGGGGGGGACTGAAGCTTTCTTT
>TRBJ2-4|-|TRBD2|14|TRBV30
CAWSVYGGENIQYF
TGTGCCTGGAGTGTATATGGGGGGGAAAACATTCAGTACTTC
>TRBJ1-5|-|-|14|TRBV27
CASSLTQEIQPQHF
TGTGCTAGCAGTTTAACACAGGAGATTCAGCCCCAGCATTTT
>TRBJ1-2|-|TRBD1|12|TRBV5-1
CASSPTGWGYTF
TGCGCCAGCAGCCCGACAGGGTGGGGCTACACCTTC
>TRBJ1-3|few|-|16|TRBV7-9
CSSGRVGPTVGNTIYF
TGTTCCAGCGGACGGGTGGGGCCGACGGTGGGAAACACCATATATTTT
>TRBJ2-7|-|TRBD1|15|TRBV7-2
CASSLTGQGFYEQYF
TGTGCCAGCAGTTTGACCGGACAGGGCTTCTACGAGCAGTACTTC
>TRBJ2-7|-|-|14|TRBV7-2
CASSQSTAIYEQYF
TGTGCCAGCAGCCAATCAACAGCAATATACGAGCAGTACTTC
>TRBJ1-2|once|TRBD1|14|TRBV7-8
CASSSQGDNYGYTF
TGTGCCAGCAGCTCACAGGGGGACAACTATGGCTACACCTTC
>TRBJ2-2|-|-|15|TRBV30
CAWSVIQGNTGELFF
TGTGCCTGGAGTGTGATCCAGGGGAACACCGGGGAGCTGTTTTTT
>TRBJ1-2|-|-|12|TRBV5-5
CASSLGGYGYTF
TGTGCCAGCAGCTTAGGAGGGTATGGCTACACCTTC
>TRBJ1-2|-|TRBD1|13|TRBV6-5
CASSYQGAGGYTF
TGTGCCAGCAGTTACCAGGGGGCCGGAGGCTACACCTTC
>TRBJ1-3|-|TRBD1|16|TRBV9
CASSAGTGGTGNTIYF
TGTGCCAGCAGCGCGGGGACAGGGGGCACTGGAAACACCATATATTTT
>TRBJ1-2|-|-|15|TRBV6-5
CASSYSNRAYYGYTF
TGTGCCAGCAGTTACTCGAACAGGGCGTACTATGGCTACACCTTC
>TRBJ2-7|-|TRBD2|15|TRBV5-1
CASSLASGEIYEQYF
TGCGCCAGCAGCTTGGCTAGCGGGGAAATCTACGAGCAGTACTTC
>TRBJ1-1|-|TRBD1|12|TRBV15
CATSGQGTDAFF
TGTGCCACCAGCGGGCAGGGGACAGACGCTTTCTTT
>TRBJ2-7|-|-|14|TRBV5-1
CASSLAGGLNEQYF
TGCGCCAGCAGCTTGGCCGGGGGGCTAAACGAGCAGTACTTC
>TRBJ1-1|-|TRBD1|15|TRBV7-9
CASSSRQGRVTEAFF
TGTGCCAGCAGCTCTAGACAGGGGCGGGTCACTGAAGCTTTCTTT
>TRBJ2-2|-|TRBD2|16|TRBV7-8
CASSLVVAGTAGELFF
TGTGCCAGCAGCTTAGTGGTAGCGGGAACAGCCGGGGAGCTGTTTTTT
>TRBJ1-2|-|TRBD1|14|TRBV25-1
CASSEYVTGSGYTF
TGTGCCAGCAGTGAATATGTGACAGGGAGTGGCTACACCTTC
>TRBJ2-5|few|-|14|TRBV5-4
CASSLAQLEETQYF
TGTGCCAGCAGCTTGGCCCAGCTAGAGGAGACCCAGTACTTC
>TRBJ2-7|-|-|13|TRBV5-6
CASSQRQVYEQYF
TGTGCCAGCAGCCAAAGACAGGTCTACGAGCAGTACTTC